Listed below are T cell receptor beta chains from one sample, sequenced in a study of blood T cell repertoires in COVID-19. TCRdb's table, derived via immunoSEQ multiplex PCR, lists solely in-frame clones and lacks some. Of around 130,000 clones listed, roughly 79% are singletons. The sample comprised peripheral blood. These receptors all stem from a man older than 75 with acute or convalescent COVID-19. The CDR3 runs from the conserved cysteine through the conserved F or W. Fields, in order: clone size, V gene, J gene, D gene, CDR3 DNA, CDR3 protein. A D gene is named only where the DNA matches it firmly. The listing skips clone size in some rows; elsewhere it reads once, few, many or a size class.

>few|TRBV4-1|TRBJ2-7|TRBD1
TGCGCCAGCAGCCAACCCGGGACAGGGAAATACGAGCAGTACTTC
CASSQPGTGKYEQYF
>.|TRBV9|TRBJ2-7|.
TGTGCCAGCAGCGTAGCCTCGGAGAGCTCCTACGAGCAGTACTTC
CASSVASESSYEQYF
>.|TRBV5-1|TRBJ2-4|TRBD1
TGCGCCAGCAGCTTAGGGGGCGAGTTTTCCATTCAGTACTTC
CASSLGGEFSIQYF
>many|TRBV11-2|TRBJ2-7|TRBD2
TGTGCCAGCAGCTTAGCCCTAGCGGGGGGGCGAGAGCAGTACTTC
CASSLALAGGREQYF
>.|TRBV11-2|TRBJ2-7|TRBD2
TGTGCCAGCAGTCCCGGGACTAGCGGGGCTTCCTACGAGCAGTACTTC
CASSPGTSGASYEQYF
>.|TRBV29-1|TRBJ2-5|.
TGCAGCGTTGATGTGGGAGACAAAGAGACCCAGTACTTC
CSVDVGDKETQYF
>few|TRBV5-1|TRBJ1-2|TRBD1
TGCGCCAGCAGTCTTTTCGGGACAGGGTTCTATGGCTACACCTTC
CASSLFGTGFYGYTF
>.|TRBV6-2/TRBV6-3|TRBJ2-3|.
TGTGCCAGCAGTTACTTTAGGGGCTGGGATACGCAGTATTTT
CASSYFRGWDTQYF
>.|TRBV7-3|TRBJ2-2|TRBD1
TGTGCCAGCAGCCCAAGGACAGGGGAGTACACCGGGGAGCTGTTTTTT
CASSPRTGEYTGELFF
>.|TRBV19|TRBJ2-7|.
TGTGCCAGTAGTCCCAGAGAGGTCGACGAGCAGTACTTC
CASSPREVDEQYF
>.|TRBV27|TRBJ2-7|TRBD1
TGTGCCAGCAGTAATCTAATTTTCGGGCAGGGGGTCAACCTATCCTACGAGCAGTACTTC
CASSNLIFGQGVNLSYEQYF
>.|TRBV5-6|TRBJ2-5|.
TGTGCCAGCAGCTTCCGCGGGGAAGGGTACCAAGAGACCCAGTACTTC
CASSFRGEGYQETQYF
>few|TRBV18|TRBJ1-1|.
TGTGCCAGCTCACCATGCAGTTCCTGTGAAGCTTTCTTT
CASSPCSSCEAFF